In this sample, the clone carrying this TCR beta chain turned up once. These data belong to a study of technical replicates of blood from a few donors. Sequencing used immunoSEQ multiplex PCR; TCRdb keeps in-frame clones, though not all of them. Counted here are about 15,000 clones, 65% to 85% occurring once; the ten biggest clones make up approximately 12%. The V end was cut by 5 bases, the J end by 2 bases, with 9 bases between. The CDR3 has 13 amino acids. CDR1 and CDR2 from the germline V gene are MNHEY and SMNVEV (reference sequence). The origin of this receptor is a human donor in good health. The sequenced material came from PBMCs. V usage is TRBV27 and J usage is TRBJ2-5; D unresolved. This chain's CDR3 is CASSNPRQETQYF. In DNA form, the CDR3 reads TGTGCCAGCAGTAATCCTAGACAAGAGACCCAGTACTTC.